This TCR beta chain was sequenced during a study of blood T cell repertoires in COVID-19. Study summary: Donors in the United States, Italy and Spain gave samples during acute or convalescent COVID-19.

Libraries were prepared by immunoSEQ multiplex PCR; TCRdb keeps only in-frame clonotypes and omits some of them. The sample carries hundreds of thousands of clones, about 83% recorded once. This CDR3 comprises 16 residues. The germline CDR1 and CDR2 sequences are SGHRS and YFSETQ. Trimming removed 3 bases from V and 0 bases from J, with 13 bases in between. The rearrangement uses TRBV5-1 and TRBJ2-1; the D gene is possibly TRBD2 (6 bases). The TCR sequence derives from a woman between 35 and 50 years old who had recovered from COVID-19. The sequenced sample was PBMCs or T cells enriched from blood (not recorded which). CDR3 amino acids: CASSSISGVSYNEQFF. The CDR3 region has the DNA TGCGCCAGCAGCTCCATCTCGGGAGTCTCCTACAATGAGCAGTTCTTC.